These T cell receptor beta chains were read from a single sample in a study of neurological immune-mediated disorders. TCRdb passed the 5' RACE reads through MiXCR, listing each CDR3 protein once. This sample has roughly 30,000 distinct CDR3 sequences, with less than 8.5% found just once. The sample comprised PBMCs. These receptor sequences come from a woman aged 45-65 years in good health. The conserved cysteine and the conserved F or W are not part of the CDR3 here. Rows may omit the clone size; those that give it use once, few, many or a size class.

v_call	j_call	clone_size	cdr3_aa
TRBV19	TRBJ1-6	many	ASSTRQTPLH
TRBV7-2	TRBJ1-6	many	ASSFDSGPLH
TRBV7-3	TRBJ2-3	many	ASSLTQGGTDTQY
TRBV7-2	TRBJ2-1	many	ASSLVLLAHNEQF
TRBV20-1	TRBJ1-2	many	SAGQGGEGYGYT
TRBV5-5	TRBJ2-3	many	ASSLGTSGNVDTQY
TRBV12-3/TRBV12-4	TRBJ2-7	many	ASSASVHEQY
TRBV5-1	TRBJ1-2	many	ASSLAAGGADYGYT
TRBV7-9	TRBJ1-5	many	ASSLDSNQPQH
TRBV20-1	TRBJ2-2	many	SASRLPNTGELF
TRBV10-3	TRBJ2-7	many	AIRDQRASSYEQY
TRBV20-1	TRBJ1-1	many	LLISSTEAF
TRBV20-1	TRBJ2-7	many	SAALLAGGPSEQY
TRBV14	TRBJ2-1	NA	ASSQAGGLGNEQF
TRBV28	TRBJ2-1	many	ASSRPRPSYNEQF
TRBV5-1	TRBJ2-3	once	ASSFYICSDRAQKGDTQY
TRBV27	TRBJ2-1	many	ASSFDPGGRF
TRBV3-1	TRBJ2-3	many	ASSLRPGDTQY
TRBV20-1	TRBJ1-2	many	SAPGGIYGYT
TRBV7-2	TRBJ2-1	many	ASRDGRYNEQF
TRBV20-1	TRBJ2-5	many	SAKLPGRETQY
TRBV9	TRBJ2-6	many	ASSSRLAGVGGANVLT
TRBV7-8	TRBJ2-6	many	ASTKGRRSGANVLT
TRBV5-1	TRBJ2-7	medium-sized	ASRDTNTYEQY
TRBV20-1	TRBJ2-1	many	SARDQPSPGEQF
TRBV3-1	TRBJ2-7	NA	ASSQHGRSNEQY
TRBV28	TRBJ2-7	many	ASLSQGGNSYEQY